One sample yielded the 27 T cell receptor beta chains listed below, sequenced in a study of OX40 agonist ivuxolimab in advanced cancers. Data came from immunoSEQ multiplex PCR; TCRdb stores just in-frame clones and leaves some out. The sample has 55,000 or so clones; approximately 83% are singletons. The sample consisted of CD4+ or CD8+ T cells sorted from blood, taken in a trial of the OX40 agonist ivuxolimab. These TCRs come from an adult with an advanced solid tumor such as melanoma, head and neck, liver or kidney cancer.

The CDR3 region has the DNA TGTGCCAGCATCGGACAGCCCGTTGGCTATGGCTACACCTTC. It encodes CASIGQPVGYGYTF. The V gene is TRBV2, the J gene TRBJ1-2, with D tentatively TRBD1 (6 bases). The V and J ends lost 7 bases and 4 bases respectively, with 16 bases between them. The CDR3 runs to 14 residues. Looked up from germline, CDR1 is SNHLY and CDR2 is FYNNEI.

For the CDR3, the DNA is TGTGCCAGCACCTACGGGAACAATGAGCAGTTCTTC. It is translated as CASTYGNNEQFF. V usage is TRBV25-1 and J usage is TRBJ2-1, with TRBD2 as a possible D gene (5 bases). The CDR3 is 12 residues long. Germline V CDR1 and CDR2: MGHDK, SYGVNS. The V gene lost 7 bases and the J gene lost 5 bases, with 9 bases spanning the gap. The whole variable domain, filled in from reference TRBV25-1 and TRBJ2-1, reads EADIYQTPRYLVIGTGKKITLECSQTMGHDKMYWYQQDPGMELHLIHYSYGVNSTEKGDLSSESTVSRIRTEHFPLTLESARPSHTSQYLCASTYGNNEQFFGPGTRLTVL.

This chain joins TRBV18 and TRBJ1-1, with 7 bases lining up with TRBD1. The CDR3 totals 13 residues. The ends lost 6 bases at V and 9 bases at J; junction bases unmatched: 10. Germline CDR1 is KGHSH and CDR2 is LQKENI. CDR3 region: CASSQQGTPQAFF. CDR3 coding DNA: TGTGCCAGCTCGCAACAGGGGACTCCCCAAGCTTTCTTT.

The chain is built from TRBV6-5 and TRBJ2-7; tentative D call: TRBD1 (7 bases). The V end lost 0 bases, the J end lost 1 base, and 13 bases lay between the germline ends. This CDR3 has 16 residues. The germline V gene encodes CDR1 MNHEY and CDR2 SVGAGI. Here the CDR3 reads CASSYSGRGASYEQYF. As DNA, the CDR3 is TGTGCCAGCAGTTACTCCGGCAGGGGGGCATCCTACGAGCAGTACTTC.

This chain connects TRBV29-1 to TRBJ2-3, with 7 bases matching TRBD1. J lost 1 base, V lost 3 bases, and 4 bases had no gene match. Germline CDR1 and CDR2: SQVTM and ANQGSEA. The CDR3 has 14 amino acids. CDR3 bases: TGCAGCGTTGACGAGGGGGCAGGCACAGATACGCAGTATTTT. It specifies CSVDEGAGTDTQYF.

A remark on this clone: The sample contains more than one DNA sequence encoding this CDR3. The chain recombines TRBV11-3 with TRBJ2-2; D not certain. CDR1 and CDR2 (germline): SGHNT, YENEEA. The CDR3 is made up of 11 amino acids. The V gene lost 2 bases and the J gene lost 5 bases, with 0 bases spanning the gap. CDR3: CASSLTGELFF. The CDR3 DNA is TGTGCCAGCAGCTTAACCGGGGAGCTGTTTTTT.

The rearrangement links TRBV27 to TRBJ1-1; perhaps TRBD1 as D (6 bases). V lost 6 bases and J 3 bases, leaving 20 bases between the germline ends. CDR1 and CDR2 from the germline V gene are MNHEY and SMNVEV (reference sequence). This CDR3 is 16 amino acids long. The CDR3 sequence is CASRTTGGARDTEAFF. The DNA for the CDR3 is TGTGCCAGCAGGACGACAGGAGGGGCGAGGGACACTGAAGCTTTCTTT.

This clone was recorded once. The chain is built from TRBV7-9 and TRBJ2-7; 7 bases line up with TRBD2. J was trimmed by 0 bases and V by 3 bases; bases with no gene match: 11. The length of the CDR3 is 17 residues. Germline V CDR1 and CDR2: SEHNR, FQNEAQ (reference sequence). DNA for the CDR3: TGTGCCAGCAGCTTTAGGGGAGCTAGCGGTAGCTCCTACGAGCAGTACTTC. It codes for CASSFRGASGSSYEQYF.

This clone came up once. The rearrangement uses TRBV19 and TRBJ2-6; D is unresolved. The germline V gene encodes CDR1 LNHDA and CDR2 SQIVND (reference sequence). This CDR3 region has 16 residues. Trimming took 4 bases from V and 0 from J, leaving 10 bases between them. As DNA, the CDR3 is TGTGCCAGTAGTACTGGATACGGCTCTGGGGCCAACGTCCTGACTTTC. Translated, it gives CASSTGYGSGANVLTF.

This chain links TRBV30 with TRBJ1-4; 12 bases map to TRBD1. V dropped 2 bases and J dropped 7; count of bases not matched to a gene: 5. Per germline, CDR1 GTSNPN and CDR2 SVGIG (reference sequence). The CDR3 contains 15 residues. The CDR3 DNA reads TGTGCCTGGAGTCCGGGACAGGGGGCAATTGAAAAACTGTTTTTT. This sequence encodes CAWSPGQGAIEKLFF.

V gene TRBV10-3 combines with J gene TRBJ1-1; TRBD1 agrees at 10 bases. Germline V gene sequence: CDR1 ENHRY, CDR2 SYGVKD. The CDR3 contains 12 residues. V lost 7 bases, J lost 9 bases, and 5 bases stayed unmatched. The CDR3 spells CAINPGQGKAFF. Written as DNA, the CDR3 is TGTGCCATCAACCCGGGACAGGGGAAAGCTTTCTTT.

J is TRBJ2-1 and V is TRBV4-1, with D hard to call. The length of the CDR3 is 16 residues. V lost 1 base, J lost 2 bases, and 12 bases lay in between. Germline lookup yields CDR1 MGHRA and CDR2 YSYEKL. The CDR3 is CASSQVPGTTYNEQFF. CDR3 in DNA: TGCGCCAGCAGCCAAGTCCCCGGAACGACCTACAATGAGCAGTTCTTC.

The gene calls are TRBV2 and TRBJ1-3; D call uncertain. Germline CDR1 and CDR2: SNHLY and FYNNEI. This CDR3 is built from 13 residues. Trimming removed 10 bases at V and 4 bases at J, with 14 bases between. CDR3 coding DNA: TGTGCCACGACCGGCATACGGGGAAACACCATATATTTT. Translated, it gives CATTGIRGNTIYF.

J is TRBJ2-1 and V is TRBV11-1; D gene ambiguous. Trimming took off 2 bases at V and 2 bases at J, with 7 bases between the two ends. This CDR3 has 14 amino acids. Germline CDR1 and CDR2: SGHAT and FQDESV (reference sequence). In nucleotides, the CDR3 is TGTGCCAGCAGCTTACGGTCGACCTACAATGAGCAGTTCTTC. Protein: CASSLRSTYNEQFF.

The chain links TRBV18 to TRBJ2-1; TRBD1 agrees at 7 bases. CDR3 size: 12 residues. CDR1 is KGHSH and CDR2 is LQKENI in the germline V gene. The V and J ends lost 1 base and 12 bases, in that order; junction bases with no gene match: 3. CDR3: CASSPLGGGQFF. In nucleotides, the CDR3 is TGTGCCAGCTCACCACTAGGGGGCGGGCAGTTCTTC.

This clone was recorded only once. V gene TRBV6-5 combines with J gene TRBJ2-7; the D is unclear. In germline, CDR1 is MNHEY, CDR2 SVGAGI. This CDR3 comprises 14 residues. The ends were cut back, 7 bases at V and 2 bases at J, with 15 bases in the middle. DNA for the CDR3: TGTGCCAGCAACGCTGTAGGCAAAGCCTACGAGCAGTACTTC. It translates to CASNAVGKAYEQYF.

The rearrangement uses TRBV6-6 and TRBJ1-2, with D uncertain. The CDR3 spans 13 residues. Germline V gene data show CDR1 as MNHNY and CDR2 as SVGAGI (reference sequence). V was pared by 7 bases and J by 4 bases, with 13 bases between. This CDR3 reads CASNPGGSYGYTF. In nucleotides, the CDR3 is TGTGCCAGCAACCCCGGAGGGAGCTATGGCTACACCTTC.

This sequence joins TRBV4-1 and TRBJ2-2; 7 bases align to TRBD1. Looked up from germline, CDR1 is MGHRA and CDR2 is YSYEKL. V was clipped by 2 bases and J by 2 bases; unmatched bases: 5. The CDR3 extends over 16 amino acids. The DNA of the CDR3 is TGCGCCAGCAGCCAAACCGACAGGGTAAACACCGGGGAGCTGTTTTTT. As protein: CASSQTDRVNTGELFF.

The chain joins TRBV6-4 to TRBJ2-3; possibly TRBD1 for D (5 bases). The CDR3 length is 14 residues. Germline assignment: CDR1 MRHNA and CDR2 SNTAGT. V dropped 8 bases and J dropped 3 bases, with 15 bases sitting between them. CDR3 in DNA: TGTGCCAGCTCTGTGGGGCCCTCAACAGATACGCAGTATTTT. It translates to CASSVGPSTDTQYF.

The chain carries TRBV5-8 and TRBJ1-5; TRBD1 matches at 8 bases. The CDR3 consists of 16 residues. Germline CDR1 SGHTS, CDR2 YDEGEE. V shed 0 bases, J shed 9 bases, and the junction held 11 bases outside the gene matches. CDR3 region: CASSLETGGPLRPQHF. The CDR3 DNA follows: TGTGCCAGCAGCTTGGAAACAGGGGGGCCCCTAAGGCCCCAGCATTTT.

This clone has a single count. J is TRBJ1-4 and V is TRBV5-1, with 7 bases fitting TRBD1. The V gene's germline CDR1 is SGHRS and CDR2 YFSETQ. The CDR3 has 15 amino acids. The V segment lost 0 bases and the J segment 7 bases; nucleotides outside the gene matches: 6. For the CDR3, the DNA is TGCGCCAGCAGCTTGGGACAGGGATCGTTTGAAAAACTGTTTTTT. Its protein is CASSLGQGSFEKLFF. The variable domain in full, completed from reference TRBV5-1 and TRBJ1-4, reads KAGVTQTPRYLIKTRGQQVTLSCSPISGHRSVSWYQQTPGQGLQFLFEYFSETQRNKGNFPGRFSGRQFSNSRSEMNVSTLELGDSALYLCASSLGQGSFEKLFFGSGTQLSVL.

This chain connects TRBV9 to TRBJ2-5, with 7 bases lining up with TRBD1. The germline CDR1 and CDR2 sequences are SGDLS and YYNGEE. Losses at the gene ends were 4 bases for V and 7 bases for J; bases not matched to a gene: 13. The CDR3 spans 15 residues. CDR3 residues: CASSSNPTGSGTQYF. In DNA, the CDR3 is TGTGCCAGCAGCTCCAACCCGACAGGGTCGGGGACCCAGTACTTC.

The chain links TRBV7-9 to TRBJ2-1; TRBD2 matches 15 bases. This CDR3 spans 15 amino acids. Germline V gives CDR1 SEHNR, CDR2 FQNEAQ (reference sequence). With 5 bases clipped from V and 6 bases from J, the junction kept 2 bases outside the gene matches. The CDR3 bases are TGTGCCAGCAGCCGGGGACTAGCGGGAGGCAATGAGCAGTTCTTC. Its translation is CASSRGLAGGNEQFF. Filled out from reference TRBV7-9 and TRBJ2-1, the complete variable domain reads DTGVSQNPRHKITKRGQNVTFRCDPISEHNRLYWYRQTLGQGPEFLTYFQNEAQLEKSRLLSDRFSAERPKGSFSTLEIQRTEQGDSAMYLCASSRGLAGGNEQFFGPGTRLTVL.

The chain recombines TRBV7-3 with TRBJ2-6, with D perhaps TRBD1 (5 bases). CDR1 and CDR2 from the germline V gene are SGHTA and FQGTGA. This CDR3 contains 14 residues. V was cut by 5 bases and J by 4 bases, with 9 bases left in between. CDR3 sequence reads: CASSPQGGANVLTF. The CDR3 nucleotides read TGTGCCAGCAGCCCGCAGGGAGGGGCCAACGTCCTGACTTTC.

The rearrangement uses TRBV29-1 and TRBJ2-1, with 15 bases that match TRBD2. From germline, CDR1 is SQVTM and CDR2 ANQGSEA. The CDR3 runs 15 residues. V gave up 3 bases and J gave up 6 bases; unmatched junction bases: 3. CDR3 bases: TGCAGCGTTGAGGAGGGACTAGCGGGAGGCAATGAGCAGTTCTTC. The encoded protein is CSVEEGLAGGNEQFF.

The chain is built from TRBV21-1 and TRBJ2-2; the DNA was not compared with TRBD1, the D call given in the table. TRBV21-1 is designated a pseudogene. The CDR3 consists of 17 residues. CDR3 amino acids: CASSKASRAPGTGELFF. The CDR3 DNA reads as TGTGCCAGCAGCAAAGCTTCCAGGGCCCCGGGCACCGGGGAGCTGTTTTTT.

In nucleotides, the CDR3 is TGTGCCAGCAGCTTTTCTAGCGGGAGAGGTGATACGCAGTATTTT. This gives the protein CASSFSSGRGDTQYF. The genes are TRBV7-9 and TRBJ2-3; 10 bases are shared with TRBD2. CDR3 size: 15 residues. Germline V lookup: CDR1 SEHNR, CDR2 FQNEAQ (reference sequence). V dropped 3 bases and J dropped 6; count of bases not matched to a gene: 6.